These T cell receptor beta chains were read from a single sample in a study of CD8 T cells in Susac syndrome. TCRdb passed the immunoSEQ multiplex PCR reads through MiXCR, listing each CDR3 protein once. The repertoire includes about 160,000 distinct CDR3 sequences, around 95% of them detected once, and roughly 0.13% sits in the top ten. Sequences were obtained from CD4+ T cells from PBMCs. These receptor sequences come from a human donor in good health. CDR3s include the opening cysteine and the closing phenylalanine or tryptophan. A D gene is named only where the DNA matches it firmly. The size entry is marked missing in some rows and otherwise reads once, few, many or a size class.

CDR3 protein: CASSETLSGGNEKLFF
CDR3 DNA: TGTGCCAGCAGTGAAACCCTTTCGGGTGGGAATGAAAAACTGTTTTTT
D gene: .
J gene: TRBJ1-4
clone size: .
V gene: TRBV6-1

CDR3 protein: CASSPSTLSSNQPQHF
CDR3 DNA: TGTGCCAGCAGTCCATCGACACTTTCAAGCAATCAGCCCCAGCATTTT
D gene: .
J gene: TRBJ1-5
clone size: .
V gene: TRBV12-3/TRBV12-4

CDR3 protein: CASSPSGSGTEAFF
CDR3 DNA: TGTGCCAGCAGCCCGTCAGGGTCCGGCACTGAAGCTTTCTTT
D gene: .
J gene: TRBJ1-1
clone size: once
V gene: TRBV7-3

CDR3 protein: CSAQRGNQPQHF
CDR3 DNA: TGCAGTGCTCAGAGGGGCAATCAGCCCCAGCATTTT
D gene: .
J gene: TRBJ1-5
clone size: .
V gene: TRBV20-1

CDR3 protein: CSVEGAGANVLTF
CDR3 DNA: TGCAGCGTTGAGGGGGCTGGGGCCAACGTCCTGACTTTC
D gene: .
J gene: TRBJ2-6
clone size: few
V gene: TRBV29-1

CDR3 protein: CAISESRGGMYNEQFF
CDR3 DNA: TGTGCCATCAGTGAGTCTCGGGGGGGGATGTACAATGAGCAGTTCTTC
D gene: TRBD2
J gene: TRBJ2-1
clone size: .
V gene: TRBV10-3

CDR3 protein: CASSQAISDGYTF
CDR3 DNA: TGCGCCAGCAGCCAAGCGATCAGCGATGGCTACACCTTC
D gene: .
J gene: TRBJ1-2
clone size: .
V gene: TRBV4-1

CDR3 protein: CASCPGLSRGDEQYF
CDR3 DNA: TGTGCCAGCTGCCCCGGGCTCTCCAGGGGGGACGAGCAGTACTTC
D gene: .
J gene: TRBJ2-7
clone size: .
V gene: TRBV6-5

CDR3 protein: CASSFGLAGGNEQYF
CDR3 DNA: TGTGCCAGCTCGTTCGGACTAGCGGGGGGGAACGAGCAGTACTTC
D gene: TRBD2
J gene: TRBJ2-7
clone size: .
V gene: TRBV18

CDR3 protein: CSVERDSYEQYF
CDR3 DNA: TGCAGCGTTGAGCGGGACTCCTACGAGCAGTACTTC
D gene: .
J gene: TRBJ2-7
clone size: .
V gene: TRBV29-1

CDR3 protein: CASRPGQGIVAEAFF
CDR3 DNA: TGTGCCAGCAGACCAGGACAGGGGATCGTCGCTGAAGCTTTCTTT
D gene: TRBD1
J gene: TRBJ1-1
clone size: .
V gene: TRBV12-3/TRBV12-4

CDR3 protein: CASTLDLTGLRGYTF
CDR3 DNA: TGTGCCAGCACCCTAGACCTGACAGGGTTGCGTGGCTACACCTTC
D gene: TRBD1
J gene: TRBJ1-2
clone size: .
V gene: TRBV6-2/TRBV6-3

CDR3 protein: CASTQIRGTTEAFF
CDR3 DNA: TGCGCCAGCACCCAAATCAGGGGAACCACTGAAGCTTTCTTT
D gene: .
J gene: TRBJ1-1
clone size: .
V gene: TRBV5-1

CDR3 protein: CATSPFRGAGANVLTF
CDR3 DNA: TGTGCCACCAGCCCCTTCAGAGGGGCTGGGGCCAACGTCCTGACTTTC
D gene: .
J gene: TRBJ2-6
clone size: .
V gene: TRBV15

CDR3 protein: CASRSTGLGTVYGYTF
CDR3 DNA: TGTGCCAGCAGATCCACAGGGTTGGGTACGGTTTATGGCTACACCTTC
D gene: .
J gene: TRBJ1-2
clone size: .
V gene: TRBV6-6

CDR3 protein: CATSRNSPQEAETQYF
CDR3 DNA: TGTGCCACCAGCAGAAATTCCCCACAGGAGGCAGAGACCCAGTACTTC
D gene: .
J gene: TRBJ2-5
clone size: .
V gene: TRBV15

CDR3 protein: CASSQPMDREKKYF
CDR3 DNA: TGTGCCAGCAGCCAACCAATGGACAGGGAAAAAAAGTACTTC
D gene: TRBD1
J gene: TRBJ2-7
clone size: .
V gene: TRBV4-2

CDR3 protein: CASSFGDWDRAIETEAFF
CDR3 DNA: TGTGCCAGCAGCTTTGGAGATTGGGACAGGGCTATCGAAACTGAAGCTTTCTTT
D gene: TRBD1
J gene: TRBJ1-1
clone size: .
V gene: TRBV7-2

CDR3 protein: CASSPGTGAYEQYF
CDR3 DNA: TGTGCCAGCTCACCCGGGACAGGAGCCTACGAGCAGTACTTC
D gene: TRBD1
J gene: TRBJ2-7
clone size: .
V gene: TRBV18

CDR3 protein: CASSLSFIRRNQETQYF
CDR3 DNA: TGTGCCAGCAGTTTATCCTTTATCAGGAGGAACCAAGAGACCCAGTACTTC
D gene: .
J gene: TRBJ2-5
clone size: .
V gene: TRBV27

CDR3 protein: CASSQATGGAFF
CDR3 DNA: TGTGCCAGCAGCCAGGCGACAGGAGGTGCTTTCTTT
D gene: .
J gene: TRBJ1-1
clone size: .
V gene: TRBV3-1

CDR3 protein: CSVEGRPSTDTQYF
CDR3 DNA: TGCAGCGTTGAAGGGAGGCCTAGCACAGATACGCAGTATTTT
D gene: .
J gene: TRBJ2-3
clone size: .
V gene: TRBV29-1

CDR3 protein: CASSPAAASDSPLHF
CDR3 DNA: TGTGCCAGCTCCCCCGCGGCAGCCAGCGATTCACCCCTCCACTTT
D gene: .
J gene: TRBJ1-6
clone size: .
V gene: TRBV28

CDR3 protein: CSASPSTGGNTGELFF
CDR3 DNA: TGCAGTGCTAGCCCATCAACAGGGGGCAACACCGGGGAGCTGTTTTTT
D gene: TRBD1
J gene: TRBJ2-2
clone size: .
V gene: TRBV20-1

CDR3 protein: CASRRQLENTGELFF
CDR3 DNA: TGTGCCAGCAGAAGACAGCTAGAGAACACCGGGGAGCTGTTTTTT
D gene: .
J gene: TRBJ2-2
clone size: .
V gene: TRBV7-6

CDR3 protein: CASSDLVRSYEQYF
CDR3 DNA: TGCGCCAGCAGCGACCTTGTCAGGTCCTACGAGCAGTACTTC
D gene: .
J gene: TRBJ2-7
clone size: .
V gene: TRBV5-1

CDR3 protein: CASSLGQGGYQPQHF
CDR3 DNA: TGTGCCAGCAGCTTAGGACAGGGGGGATATCAGCCCCAGCATTTT
D gene: TRBD1
J gene: TRBJ1-5
clone size: .
V gene: TRBV11-2

CDR3 protein: CASSQSGSQETQYF
CDR3 DNA: TGCGCCAGCAGCCAATCGGGGAGCCAAGAGACCCAGTACTTC
D gene: .
J gene: TRBJ2-5
clone size: .
V gene: TRBV4-1

CDR3 protein: CASSLGGAGNTIYF
CDR3 DNA: TGCGCCAGCAGCCTTGGAGGGGCTGGAAACACCATATATTTT
D gene: .
J gene: TRBJ1-3
clone size: .
V gene: TRBV5-1

CDR3 protein: CATRPLDREDEQYF
CDR3 DNA: TGTGCCACCAGACCTCTTGACAGGGAGGACGAGCAGTACTTC
D gene: .
J gene: TRBJ2-7
clone size: .
V gene: TRBV15

CDR3 protein: CASSYRAGALNEQFF
CDR3 DNA: TGTGCCAGCAGTTACAGGGCGGGGGCCCTGAATGAGCAGTTCTTC
D gene: .
J gene: TRBJ2-1
clone size: .
V gene: TRBV6-5

CDR3 protein: CASSLARQGGYEQYF
CDR3 DNA: TGTGCCAGCAGCTTGGCCCGACAGGGTGGCTACGAGCAGTACTTC
D gene: TRBD1
J gene: TRBJ2-7
clone size: .
V gene: TRBV5-4

CDR3 protein: CASSRGLSTDTQYF
CDR3 DNA: TGTGCCAGCAGTCGCGGGCTAAGCACAGATACGCAGTATTTT
D gene: .
J gene: TRBJ2-3
clone size: once
V gene: TRBV12-3/TRBV12-4

CDR3 protein: CASSVAPGQGATGELFF
CDR3 DNA: TGTGCCAGCAGCGTCGCCCCGGGACAGGGCGCCACCGGGGAGCTGTTTTTT
D gene: TRBD1
J gene: TRBJ2-2
clone size: .
V gene: TRBV9

CDR3 protein: CASSSTAGAGGNGYTF
CDR3 DNA: TGCGCCAGCAGCTCTACAGCGGGTGCAGGGGGCAATGGCTACACCTTC
D gene: TRBD1
J gene: TRBJ1-2
clone size: .
V gene: TRBV5-1

CDR3 protein: CASSRDGAAPGEQFF
CDR3 DNA: TGCGCCAGCAGCCGGGACGGGGCGGCCCCGGGTGAGCAGTTCTTC
D gene: .
J gene: TRBJ2-1
clone size: .
V gene: TRBV4-1

CDR3 protein: CASTYRSYNSPLHF
CDR3 DNA: TGTGCCAGCACCTACCGCTCCTATAATTCACCCCTCCACTTT
D gene: .
J gene: TRBJ1-6
clone size: .
V gene: TRBV6-1

CDR3 protein: CASSLGLRGWSTEAFF
CDR3 DNA: TGCGCCAGCAGCTTGGGGCTTCGGGGATGGAGCACTGAAGCTTTCTTT
D gene: .
J gene: TRBJ1-1
clone size: .
V gene: TRBV5-1

CDR3 protein: CASSVGPEAYEQYF
CDR3 DNA: TGTGCCAGCAGCGTAGGACCCGAGGCCTACGAGCAGTACTTC
D gene: .
J gene: TRBJ2-7
clone size: .
V gene: TRBV9

CDR3 protein: CSAIDRGDSPLHF
CDR3 DNA: TGCAGTGCGATCGACAGGGGGGACTCACCCCTCCACTTT
D gene: TRBD1
J gene: TRBJ1-6
clone size: .
V gene: TRBV20-1

CDR3 protein: CASLVGGISYEQYF
CDR3 DNA: TGTGCCAGCCTGGTTGGCGGGATCTCCTACGAGCAGTACTTC
D gene: .
J gene: TRBJ2-7
clone size: .
V gene: TRBV7-2

CDR3 protein: CASSYGRQRGNTEAFF
CDR3 DNA: TGTGCCAGCAGTTACGGTCGTCAGAGGGGGAACACTGAAGCTTTCTTT
D gene: .
J gene: TRBJ1-1
clone size: .
V gene: TRBV6-5

CDR3 protein: CSVQGTSGDNEQFF
CDR3 DNA: TGCAGCGTTCAGGGGACTAGCGGAGACAATGAGCAGTTCTTC
D gene: TRBD2
J gene: TRBJ2-1
clone size: .
V gene: TRBV29-1

CDR3 protein: CASSQTSSTDTQYF
CDR3 DNA: TGTGCCAGCAGCCAAACTAGCTCCACAGATACGCAGTATTTT
D gene: .
J gene: TRBJ2-3
clone size: .
V gene: TRBV3-1

CDR3 protein: CSGSRGLGNTIYF
CDR3 DNA: TGCAGCGGTTCCAGGGGGCTTGGAAACACCATATATTTT
D gene: TRBD1
J gene: TRBJ1-3
clone size: .
V gene: TRBV29-1

CDR3 protein: CASSRENINNSPLHF
CDR3 DNA: TGCGCCAGCAGCCGAGAGAATATAAATAATTCACCCCTCCACTTT
D gene: .
J gene: TRBJ1-6
clone size: .
V gene: TRBV4-1

CDR3 protein: CASSWTGTNEKLFF
CDR3 DNA: TGTGCCAGCAGTTGGACAGGGACGAATGAAAAACTGTTTTTT
D gene: TRBD1
J gene: TRBJ1-4
clone size: .
V gene: TRBV5-6

CDR3 protein: CASSGLAGGPGEQYF
CDR3 DNA: TGTGCCAGCAGTGGACTAGCGGGGGGGCCCGGCGAGCAGTACTTC
D gene: TRBD2
J gene: TRBJ2-7
clone size: .
V gene: TRBV6-1

CDR3 protein: CAISSTGPRREGYTF
CDR3 DNA: TGTGCCATCAGTTCAACGGGACCCAGGCGTGAAGGCTACACCTTC
D gene: .
J gene: TRBJ1-2
clone size: .
V gene: TRBV10-3

CDR3 protein: CSVEVYREGYTF
CDR3 DNA: TGCAGCGTTGAGGTCTACAGGGAGGGCTACACCTTC
D gene: .
J gene: TRBJ1-2
clone size: .
V gene: TRBV29-1